This is a list of T cell receptor beta chains from one sample in a study of blood T cell repertoires in COVID-19. Profiling relied on immunoSEQ multiplex PCR, and the TCRdb table lists in-frame clones only, not all of them. There are about 160,000 clones in the sample; approximately 90% occur only once, and 5% to 8.5% lies in the top ten. The sequenced sample consisted of PBMCs or T cells enriched from blood (not recorded which). These receptors all come from a woman in her fifties or sixties who had recovered from COVID-19. The CDR3 runs from the conserved cysteine through the conserved F or W. The D gene is left open where the match is weak. The listing skips clone size in some rows; elsewhere it reads once, few, many or a size class.

d_call: NA; j_call: TRBJ1-1; cdr3_length: 14; clone_size: NA; v_call: TRBV27; cdr3_aa: CASSLFDRNTEAFF; cdr3_nt: TGTGCCAGCAGTTTATTTGACAGGAACACTGAAGCTTTCTTT
d_call: NA; j_call: TRBJ2-2; cdr3_length: 14; clone_size: few; v_call: TRBV29-1; cdr3_aa: CSGVEGGNTGELFF; cdr3_nt: TGCAGCGGGGTCGAGGGAGGGAACACCGGGGAGCTGTTTTTT
d_call: NA; j_call: TRBJ1-5; cdr3_length: 14; clone_size: NA; v_call: TRBV27; cdr3_aa: CASSWGQGNQPQHF; cdr3_nt: TGTGCCAGCAGTTGGGGCCAGGGCAATCAGCCCCAGCATTTT
d_call: TRBD1; j_call: TRBJ1-4; cdr3_length: 15; clone_size: NA; v_call: TRBV7-8; cdr3_aa: CASSARRQGAEKLFF; cdr3_nt: TGTGCCAGCAGCGCCCGGAGACAGGGGGCGGAAAAACTGTTTTTT
d_call: TRBD2; j_call: TRBJ2-7; cdr3_length: 15; clone_size: once; v_call: TRBV4-1; cdr3_aa: CASSQMTSGLYEQYF; cdr3_nt: TGCGCCAGCAGCCAGATGACTAGCGGACTCTACGAGCAGTACTTC
d_call: NA; j_call: TRBJ1-5; cdr3_length: 15; clone_size: NA; v_call: TRBV3-1/TRBV3-2; cdr3_aa: CASSQDPQVNQPQHF; cdr3_nt: TGTGCCAGCAGCCAAGACCCACAGGTCAATCAGCCCCAGCATTTT
d_call: NA; j_call: TRBJ2-5; cdr3_length: 13; clone_size: once; v_call: TRBV7-2; cdr3_aa: CASTLGGLETQYF; cdr3_nt: TGTGCCAGCACCCTTGGGGGCCTGGAGACCCAGTACTTC
d_call: TRBD1; j_call: TRBJ1-2; cdr3_length: 16; clone_size: NA; v_call: TRBV5-6; cdr3_aa: CASSLEGGQGFVGYTF; cdr3_nt: TGTGCCAGCAGCTTGGAGGGAGGACAGGGCTTTGTCGGCTACACCTTC
d_call: TRBD1; j_call: TRBJ2-7; cdr3_length: 15; clone_size: NA; v_call: TRBV7-2; cdr3_aa: CASSPLGTADYEQYF; cdr3_nt: TGTGCCAGCAGCCCTCTTGGGACAGCGGACTACGAGCAGTACTTC
d_call: NA; j_call: TRBJ2-6; cdr3_length: 15; clone_size: NA; v_call: TRBV30; cdr3_aa: CAWSVGSSGANVLTF; cdr3_nt: TGTGCCTGGAGTGTTGGCTCTTCTGGGGCCAACGTCCTGACTTTC
d_call: NA; j_call: TRBJ1-1; cdr3_length: 14; clone_size: NA; v_call: TRBV10-3; cdr3_aa: CAIRWTEMNTEAFF; cdr3_nt: TGTGCCATCCGATGGACAGAGATGAACACTGAAGCTTTCTTT
d_call: TRBD1; j_call: TRBJ2-3; cdr3_length: 14; clone_size: once; v_call: TRBV19; cdr3_aa: CASRTGGSTDTQYF; cdr3_nt: TGTGCCAGTCGAACAGGGGGGAGCACAGATACGCAGTATTTT
d_call: TRBD2; j_call: TRBJ2-5; cdr3_length: 14; clone_size: NA; v_call: TRBV9; cdr3_aa: CASSHSGAQETQYF; cdr3_nt: TGTGCCAGCAGCCACAGCGGGGCCCAAGAGACCCAGTACTTC
d_call: TRBD1; j_call: TRBJ2-7; cdr3_length: 14; clone_size: NA; v_call: TRBV4-3; cdr3_aa: CASSQRQGSYEQYF; cdr3_nt: TGCGCCAGCAGCCAACGACAGGGATCCTACGAGCAGTACTTC
d_call: NA; j_call: TRBJ2-2; cdr3_length: 15; clone_size: NA; v_call: TRBV5-6; cdr3_aa: CASSLGLISTGELFF; cdr3_nt: TGTGCCAGCAGCTTGGGACTGATTAGCACCGGGGAGCTGTTTTTT
d_call: NA; j_call: TRBJ1-1; cdr3_length: 13; clone_size: once; v_call: TRBV3-1/TRBV3-2; cdr3_aa: CASSHGGGAEAFF; cdr3_nt: TGTGCCAGCAGCCATGGCGGGGGCGCTGAAGCTTTCTTT
d_call: NA; j_call: TRBJ1-3; cdr3_length: 16; clone_size: NA; v_call: TRBV7-6; cdr3_aa: CASSFGDTLSGNTIYF; cdr3_nt: TGTGCCAGCAGCTTCGGCGACACGCTTTCTGGAAACACCATATATTTT
d_call: NA; j_call: TRBJ2-2; cdr3_length: 14; clone_size: NA; v_call: TRBV5-1; cdr3_aa: CASSLDVGFGELFF; cdr3_nt: TGCGCCAGCAGCTTGGATGTGGGCTTCGGGGAGCTGTTTTTT
d_call: NA; j_call: TRBJ1-6; cdr3_length: 17; clone_size: few; v_call: TRBV7-6; cdr3_aa: CASRPLQGGSQGSPLHF; cdr3_nt: TGTGCCAGCAGACCCCTCCAGGGTGGTTCTCAAGGATCACCCCTCCACTTT
d_call: TRBD1; j_call: TRBJ2-2; cdr3_length: 15; clone_size: NA; v_call: TRBV5-1; cdr3_aa: CASSFETGSTGELFF; cdr3_nt: TGCGCCAGCAGCTTTGAGACAGGGAGCACCGGGGAGCTGTTTTTT
d_call: NA; j_call: TRBJ1-1; cdr3_length: 15; clone_size: NA; v_call: TRBV7-3; cdr3_aa: CASSSTGGLLTEAFF; cdr3_nt: TGTGCCAGCAGCTCGACAGGTGGCCTCCTCACTGAAGCTTTCTTT
d_call: NA; j_call: TRBJ1-3; cdr3_length: 18; clone_size: NA; v_call: TRBV18; cdr3_aa: CASSPQSAGRRAGNTIYF; cdr3_nt: TGTGCCAGCTCACCACAGTCGGCGGGACGGCGAGCTGGAAACACCATATATTTT
d_call: TRBD1; j_call: TRBJ2-7; cdr3_length: 14; clone_size: NA; v_call: TRBV19; cdr3_aa: CASTTGTGAYEQYF; cdr3_nt: TGTGCCAGTACCACCGGGACAGGGGCCTACGAGCAGTACTTC
d_call: TRBD1; j_call: TRBJ1-6; cdr3_length: 19; clone_size: NA; v_call: TRBV7-2; cdr3_aa: CASSLVGRGQGANGSPLHF; cdr3_nt: TGTGCCAGCAGCTTAGTCGGTAGGGGACAGGGGGCCAACGGGTCACCCCTCCACTTT
d_call: NA; j_call: TRBJ1-2; cdr3_length: 15; clone_size: NA; v_call: TRBV19; cdr3_aa: CASSIGRVGNYGYTF; cdr3_nt: TGTGCCAGTAGTATAGGGCGGGTGGGAAACTATGGCTACACCTTC
d_call: TRBD1; j_call: TRBJ2-1; cdr3_length: 14; clone_size: once; v_call: TRBV7-9; cdr3_aa: CASSLEGQDNEQFF; cdr3_nt: TGTGCCAGCAGCTTAGAGGGACAGGACAATGAGCAGTTCTTC
d_call: NA; j_call: TRBJ2-2; cdr3_length: 13; clone_size: NA; v_call: TRBV2; cdr3_aa: CASSKQGPGELFF; cdr3_nt: TGTGCCAGCAGTAAACAGGGCCCCGGGGAGCTGTTTTTT
d_call: TRBD1; j_call: TRBJ1-4; cdr3_length: 13; clone_size: NA; v_call: TRBV7-2; cdr3_aa: CASSRGGVEKLFF; cdr3_nt: TGTGCCAGCAGCCGAGGGGGCGTCGAAAAACTGTTTTTT
d_call: TRBD1; j_call: TRBJ2-3; cdr3_length: 14; clone_size: once; v_call: TRBV12-5; cdr3_aa: CASGLGTGGDTQYF; cdr3_nt: TGTGCTAGTGGTTTGGGGACAGGGGGGGATACGCAGTATTTT
d_call: TRBD2; j_call: TRBJ2-1; cdr3_length: 13; clone_size: NA; v_call: TRBV12-3/TRBV12-4; cdr3_aa: CASTDPPGLEQFF; cdr3_nt: TGTGCCAGCACCGACCCGCCGGGACTAGAGCAGTTCTTC
d_call: NA; j_call: TRBJ2-2; cdr3_length: 15; clone_size: NA; v_call: TRBV19; cdr3_aa: CASTPGKKSTGELFF; cdr3_nt: TGTGCCAGTACCCCAGGGAAGAAAAGCACCGGGGAGCTGTTTTTT